Sequencing of this TCR beta chain was carried out in a study of blood T cells in healthy people across ages. About the research overall: The template switching approach captured approximately one barcoded beta molecule for every two T cells.

This CDR3 contains 19 residues. J gave up 1 base and V 2 bases, and 15 bases lay outside the gene matches. Alongside a J-beta primer mix, a sample-barcoded 5' primer served in a second PCR lasting roughly 7 to 11 cycles. One entry per CDR3 protein, called by TCRdb with MiXCR from the 5' RACE reads. The sample lists over a million distinct CDR3 sequences, around 39% seen once, with roughly 7.9% in the top ten. Isolating PBMCs gave at least 6.5 million of these cells per sample. The sample consisted of blood. The chain uses TRBV12-3 or TRBV12-4 and TRBJ2-3; TRBD1 matches at 7 bases. This clonotype was obtained from a woman under 30 in good health. The CDR3 is CASSLFRTGSSVGTDTQYF. In nucleotides, the CDR3 is TGTGCCAGCAGTTTATTCCGGACAGGCAGCAGCGTGGGCACAGATACGCAGTATTTT.